What follows are 19 T cell receptor beta chains derived from one specimen sequenced in a study of shared clonotypes between healthy human individuals. The table came from immunoSEQ multiplex PCR; TCRdb's copy has only in-frame clones and leaves some out. Altogether about 770,000 clones are present, just under 75% being singletons, with the ten largest covering roughly 1.8%. Sequencing used memory CD4+ T cells sorted from blood. The sample's subset: CD45RA-negative fraction. These TCRs come from a woman younger than 45 in good health.

On this clone: The sample holds other DNA sequences that translate to the same CDR3. The V and J genes are TRBV5-1 and TRBJ2-3; D is unclear. The CDR3 spans 14 residues. CDR1 is SGHRS, CDR2 YFSETQ, per germline. The germline V and J ends were trimmed by 4 bases and 1 base, with 10 bases remaining between them. CDR3 loop: CASSPSGRTDTQYF. CDR3 coding DNA: TGCGCCAGCAGCCCGTCGGGTCGCACAGATACGCAGTATTTT.

In its sample, this clone was seen once. This chain uses TRBV5-1 with TRBJ2-3; TRBD2 matches 10 bases. Losses at the gene ends were 5 bases for V and 0 bases for J; bases not matched to a gene: 6. Germline CDR1 reads SGHRS; CDR2 reads YFSETQ. This CDR3 is built from 16 residues. In nucleotides, the CDR3 is TGCGCCAGCAGAAGCATTAGCGGGAGGAGCACAGATACGCAGTATTTT. Translated: CASRSISGRSTDTQYF.

This clone was picked up many times. This chain joins TRBV10-3 and TRBJ2-2, with D tentatively TRBD2 (5 bases). The V gene's germline CDR1 is ENHRY and CDR2 SYGVKD. The germline V and J ends were trimmed by 3 bases and 2 bases, with 13 bases remaining between them. This CDR3 has 16 amino acids. The CDR3 region is CAISERLSDNTGELFF. The CDR3 DNA is TGTGCCATCAGTGAACGGCTTAGCGATAACACCGGGGAGCTGTTTTTT.

The chain couples TRBV19 to TRBJ1-4; D gene uncertain. The V gene's germline CDR1 is LNHDA and CDR2 SQIVND (reference sequence). V was clipped by 5 bases and J by 5 bases, with 15 bases between them. The CDR3 has 15 amino acids. The CDR3 bases are TGTGCCAGTAGTTCTCAATCAGGAGGGAATGAAAAACTGTTTTTT. Encoded protein: CASSSQSGGNEKLFF.

The chain carries TRBV5-4 and TRBJ2-5, with TRBD2 matching over 12 bases. CDR3 size: 17 residues. CDR1 and CDR2 from the germline V gene are SGHNT and YYREEE (reference sequence). V was clipped by 0 bases and J by 1 base; unmatched bases: 4. The CDR3 loop reads CASSLGLAGVSQETQYF. CDR3 DNA: TGTGCCAGCAGCTTGGGACTAGCGGGAGTCTCCCAAGAGACCCAGTACTTC.

The chain combines TRBV10-3 with TRBJ2-3; perhaps TRBD1 as D (6 bases). The germline gives CDR1 ENHRY, CDR2 SYGVKD. V was trimmed by 7 bases and J by 4 bases, leaving 12 bases between them. The CDR3 is 13 amino acids. This CDR3 is CAINHRESDTQYF. In nucleotides, the CDR3 is TGTGCCATCAACCACAGGGAATCAGATACGCAGTATTTT.

This clone was recorded a few times. The chain joins TRBV7-6 to TRBJ2-2; 13 bases map to TRBD2. The germline V gene has CDR1 SGHVS and CDR2 FNYEAQ. V lost 5 bases to trimming and J lost 3 bases; unmatched junction nucleotides: 12. The CDR3 extends over 19 amino acids. CDR3 nucleotide sequence: TGTGCCAGCAGCAAAGAGGAGGGACTAGCGGGATTGCACACCGGGGAGCTGTTTTTT. It encodes CASSKEEGLAGLHTGELFF.

This clone has just a few counts. The V and J genes are TRBV6-5 and TRBJ1-1; tentative D call: TRBD1 (5 bases). The CDR3 spans 15 residues. Trimming stripped 2 bases from V and 0 bases from J, with 10 bases between. The germline CDR1 and CDR2 sequences are MNHEY and SVGAGI. In DNA, the CDR3 is TGTGCCAGCAGTTACAGATTGGGGGTGAACACTGAAGCTTTCTTT. This gives the protein CASSYRLGVNTEAFF.

This clone was observed once. The chain employs TRBV27 and TRBJ2-6, with 9 positions matching TRBD2. This CDR3 contains 17 residues. The V gene end was trimmed by 4 bases and the J gene end by 0 bases; junction bases not matched to a gene: 4. Germline V gene sequence: CDR1 MNHEY, CDR2 SMNVEV (reference sequence). The CDR3 region is CASSSPGLASGANVLTF. CDR3 nucleotide sequence: TGTGCCAGCAGTTCGCCGGGACTAGCCTCTGGGGCCAACGTCCTGACTTTC.

The chain joins TRBV6-7 to TRBJ1-5; TRBD1 matches 10 bases. TRBV6-7 is designated an ORF whose function remains uncertain. The CDR3 is 16 residues long. V lost 2 bases, J lost 2 bases, and 3 bases stayed unmatched. The DNA for the CDR3 is TGTGCCAGCAGTTACGGGGACAGGGGCCGCAATCAGCCCCAGCATTTT. It specifies CASSYGDRGRNQPQHF.

V gene TRBV5-1 combines with J gene TRBJ1-1, with unresolved D. This CDR3 region has 15 residues. V was cut by 0 bases and J by 3 bases, with 12 bases left in between. Germline CDR1 reads SGHRS; CDR2 reads YFSETQ. CDR3 amino acids: CASSLAAPQDTEAFF. DNA for the CDR3: TGCGCCAGCAGCTTGGCGGCTCCCCAGGACACTGAAGCTTTCTTT.

The gene calls are TRBV10-2 and TRBJ1-2; D uncertain. Germline V gene data show CDR1 as WSHSY and CDR2 as SAAADI. Between the trimmed V and J ends, which lost 4 bases and 0 bases, there was a span of 3 bases. This CDR3 is built from 12 residues. Here the CDR3 reads CASSGTNYGYTF. The DNA of the CDR3 is TGCGCCAGCAGTGGAACTAACTATGGCTACACCTTC.

V usage is TRBV7-9 and J usage is TRBJ2-3; possible D gene TRBD2, 6 bases. Trimming pared 5 bases from V and 2 bases from J, leaving 17 bases between. The CDR3 runs to 16 residues. Per the germline V gene, CDR1 is SEHNR and CDR2 is FQNEAQ (reference sequence). The chain's CDR3 is CASSPRARGDTDTQYF. The CDR3 bases are TGTGCCAGCAGCCCAAGGGCGCGGGGAGACACAGATACGCAGTATTTT. Variable domain in full (rest from reference TRBV7-9 and TRBJ2-3): DTGVSQNPRHKITKRGQNVTFRCDPISEHNRLYWYRQTLGQGPEFLTYFQNEAQLEKSRLLSDRFSAERPKGSFSTLEIQRTEQGDSAMYLCASSPRARGDTDTQYFGPGTRLTVL.

The chain combines TRBV19 with TRBJ2-3; 9 bases fit TRBD1. Germline CDR1 LNHDA, CDR2 SQIVND (reference sequence). Trimming removed 5 bases from V and 0 bases from J; junction bases left unmatched: 6. This CDR3 is built from 16 residues. The CDR3 sequence is CASSPGTGISTDTQYF. The CDR3 DNA reads as TGTGCCAGTAGTCCCGGGACAGGGATCAGCACAGATACGCAGTATTTT.

This clone was seen only a few times. The chain employs TRBV21-1 and TRBJ2-7; the DNA was not compared with TRBD1, the D call given in the table. TRBV21-1 is listed as a pseudogene. The CDR3 extends over 17 amino acids. This CDR3 is CASSNNCRAEFSYEQYF. CDR3 in DNA: TGTGCCAGCAGCAATAATTGCAGGGCCGAGTTCTCCTACGAGCAGTACTTC.

Only one count was recorded for this clone. The rearrangement joins TRBV21-1 to TRBJ1-5. TRBV21-1 is a known pseudogene. The CDR3 is 13 residues long. CDR3 loop: CASSQGRDQPQHF. The CDR3 nucleotides read TGTGCCAGCAGCCAAGGGAGGGATCAGCCCCAGCATTTT.

In the case of this clone: The sample has other DNA sequences that encode this CDR3 too. The chain couples TRBV18 to TRBJ1-3; no clear D. V was pared by 3 bases and J by 0 bases, with 6 bases between. CDR3 length: 14 amino acids. CDR1 is KGHSH and CDR2 is LQKENI in the germline V gene. The CDR3: CASSPASSGNTIYF. CDR3 nucleotides: TGTGCCAGCTCACCCGCCAGCTCTGGAAACACCATATATTTT.

This clone came up a few times. The chain links TRBV27 to TRBJ2-6; D is unresolved. Trimming shortened V by 4 bases and J by 0 bases, and 4 bases separated the two germline ends. The CDR3 covers 14 residues. The germline gives CDR1 MNHEY, CDR2 SMNVEV (reference sequence). The CDR3 loop is CASSSTSGANVLTF. The CDR3 nucleotides are TGTGCCAGCAGTTCCACCTCTGGGGCCAACGTCCTGACTTTC.

The chain recombines TRBV5-1 with TRBJ2-3; no reliable D call. The CDR3 loop spans 16 amino acids. The germline V gene has CDR1 SGHRS and CDR2 YFSETQ. Trimming left V 0 bases short and J 4 bases short, with 15 bases between. DNA of the CDR3: TGCGCCAGCAGCTTGGAAGCCAAAACCCTCCCAGATACGCAGTATTTT. Its translation: CASSLEAKTLPDTQYF.